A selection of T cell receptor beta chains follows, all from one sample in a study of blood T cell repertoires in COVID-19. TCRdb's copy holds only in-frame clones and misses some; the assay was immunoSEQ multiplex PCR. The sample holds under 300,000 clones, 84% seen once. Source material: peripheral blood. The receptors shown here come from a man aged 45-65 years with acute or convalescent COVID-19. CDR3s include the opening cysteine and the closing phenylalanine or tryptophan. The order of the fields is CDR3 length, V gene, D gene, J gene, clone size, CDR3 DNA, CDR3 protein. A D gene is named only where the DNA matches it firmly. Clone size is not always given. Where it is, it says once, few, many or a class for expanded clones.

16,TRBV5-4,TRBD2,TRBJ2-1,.,TGTGCCAGCAGCTTGCTAGCGGGAGGTACCTACAATGAGCAGTTCTTC,CASSLLAGGTYNEQFF
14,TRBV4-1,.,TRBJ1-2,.,TGCGCCAGCAGCCAAGAGGTCAGGGATAGCGGCTACACCTTC,CASSQEVRDSGYTF
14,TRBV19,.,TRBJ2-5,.,TGTGCCAGTAGATCCGGGAACCAAGTAGAGACCCAGTACTTC,CASRSGNQVETQYF
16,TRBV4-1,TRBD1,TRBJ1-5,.,TGCGCCAGCAGCCAATCCGGGACAGGGGGCGGTCAGCCCCAGCATTTT,CASSQSGTGGGQPQHF
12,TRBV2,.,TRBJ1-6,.,TGTGCCAGTCGACAGGCAGACTCACCCCTCCACTTT,CASRQADSPLHF
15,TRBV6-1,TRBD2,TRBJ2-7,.,TGTGCCAGCAGTGAAGGGTCTAGCGGGAGTCGAGAGCAGTACTTC,CASSEGSSGSREQYF
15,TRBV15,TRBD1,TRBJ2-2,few,TGTGCCACCAGCAGGGACAGGGGGGTCACCGGGGAGCTGTTTTTT,CATSRDRGVTGELFF
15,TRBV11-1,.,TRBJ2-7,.,TGTGCCAGCAGTCTACCCGGGTCCCTCCCGGCCGAGCAGTACTTC,CASSLPGSLPAEQYF
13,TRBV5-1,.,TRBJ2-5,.,TGCGCCAGCAGCTTGTCCAACCAAGAGACCCAGTACTTC,CASSLSNQETQYF
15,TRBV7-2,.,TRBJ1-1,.,TGTGCCAGCCGGGCGGGGACCGCTCCGTCCACTGAAGCTTTCTTT,CASRAGTAPSTEAFF
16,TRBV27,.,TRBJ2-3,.,TGTGCCAGCAGTCGAGCGGGACAGGCCTTCGCAGATACGCAGTATTTT,CASSRAGQAFADTQYF
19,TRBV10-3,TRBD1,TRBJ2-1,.,TGTGCCATCAGTGCGGCAGTGGGTGCGGACAGGGGGCTTTACAATGAGCAGTTCTTC,CAISAAVGADRGLYNEQFF
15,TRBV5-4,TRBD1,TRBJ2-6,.,TGTGCCAACGCCCGGGACAGCGGTGGGGCCAACGTCCTGACTTTC,CANARDSGGANVLTF
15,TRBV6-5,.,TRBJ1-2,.,TGTGCCAGCCGAACTACCCACGGGATTGGCTATGGCTACACCTTC,CASRTTHGIGYGYTF
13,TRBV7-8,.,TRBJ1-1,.,TGTGCCAGCAGCTTAGACCAGGACACTGAAGCTTTCTTT,CASSLDQDTEAFF
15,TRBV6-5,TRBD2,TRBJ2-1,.,TGTGCCAGCAGTTATGGCCTAGCGGGGTACAATGAGCAGTTCTTC,CASSYGLAGYNEQFF
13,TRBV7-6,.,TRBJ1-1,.,TGTGCCAGCAGCTTAGATCGGACAGCTGAAGCTTTCTTT,CASSLDRTAEAFF
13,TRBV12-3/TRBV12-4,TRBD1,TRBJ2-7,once,TGTGCCAGCAGGTGGACAGGGGTCGACGAGCAGTACTTC,CASRWTGVDEQYF
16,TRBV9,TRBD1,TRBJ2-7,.,TGTGCCAGCAGCGTAGCCCCGGGACAGGGGACCTACGAGCAGTACTTC,CASSVAPGQGTYEQYF
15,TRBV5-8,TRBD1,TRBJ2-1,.,TGTGCCAGCAGCTTTCCAGGGGGCTCCTACAATGAGCAGTTCTTC,CASSFPGGSYNEQFF
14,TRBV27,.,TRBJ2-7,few,TGTGCCAGCAGTTTGGCGGCAGGGGGGTACGAGCAGTACTTC,CASSLAAGGYEQYF
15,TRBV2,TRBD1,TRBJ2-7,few,TGTGCCAGCAGGGCAGACAGGGCCATCTCCTACGAGCAGTACTTC,CASRADRAISYEQYF
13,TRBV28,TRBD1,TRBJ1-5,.,TGTGCCAGCACTCAGGGGGTTCTTCAGCCCCAGCATTTT,CASTQGVLQPQHF
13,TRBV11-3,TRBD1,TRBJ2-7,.,TGTGCCAGCAGGTCCGGGACAGGTCACGAGCAGTACTTC,CASRSGTGHEQYF
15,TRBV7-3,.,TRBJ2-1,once,TGTGCCAGCAGCTTAAGAAAGGCGGAGGTCAATGAGCAGTTCTTC,CASSLRKAEVNEQFF
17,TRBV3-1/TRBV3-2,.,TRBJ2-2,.,TGTGCCAGCAGCCAAGAAGGAATAGCGGTGAACACCGGGGAGCTGTTTTTT,CASSQEGIAVNTGELFF
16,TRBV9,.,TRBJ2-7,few,TGTGCCAGCAGTGTTTCACTAGAGGGTCCGTCCTACGAGCAGTACTTC,CASSVSLEGPSYEQYF
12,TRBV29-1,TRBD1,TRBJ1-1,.,TGCAGCGTCTTACAGGGGAGCACTGAAGCTTTCTTT,CSVLQGSTEAFF
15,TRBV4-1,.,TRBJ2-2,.,TGCGCCAGCAGCCAAGTTAACAGTAACACCGGGGAGCTGTTTTTT,CASSQVNSNTGELFF
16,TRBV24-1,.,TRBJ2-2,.,TGTGCCACCGCCAACAGGATGACCATTAACACCGGGGAGCTGTTTTTT,CATANRMTINTGELFF
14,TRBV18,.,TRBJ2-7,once,TGTGCCAGCTCACCAAGTGACGGAGACTACGAGCAGTACTTC,CASSPSDGDYEQYF
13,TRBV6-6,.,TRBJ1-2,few,TGTGCCAGCAGCTACAGCGCTAACTATGGCTACACCTTC,CASSYSANYGYTF
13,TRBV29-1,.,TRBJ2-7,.,TGCAGCGTTGTCTTTGCGAATTCCTACGAGCAGTACTTC,CSVVFANSYEQYF
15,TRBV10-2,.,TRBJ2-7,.,TGCGCCAGCAGTGAGTGGGGGGGCCTCTCCTACGAGCAGTACTTC,CASSEWGGLSYEQYF
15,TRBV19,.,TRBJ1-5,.,TGTGCCAGTAGCGTACAGGGTGAAGGCAATCAGCCCCAGCATTTT,CASSVQGEGNQPQHF
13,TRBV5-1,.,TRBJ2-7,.,TGCGCCAGCAGCTTGGGACAGGTTCCCGAGCAGTACTTC,CASSLGQVPEQYF
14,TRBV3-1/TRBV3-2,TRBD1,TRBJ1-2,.,TGTGCCAGCAGCCATCACAGGGGGGACTATGGCTACACCTTC,CASSHHRGDYGYTF
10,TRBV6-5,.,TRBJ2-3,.,TGTGCCAGCGGTAGGAGTACGCAGTATTTT,CASGRSTQYF
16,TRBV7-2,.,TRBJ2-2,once,TGTGCCAGCAGCCTCGTTTATGACAGTTCTCTCGGGGAGCTGTTTTTT,CASSLVYDSSLGELFF
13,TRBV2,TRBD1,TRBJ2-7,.,TGTGCCAGCGGATGGGACAGATCCTACGAGCAGTACTTC,CASGWDRSYEQYF
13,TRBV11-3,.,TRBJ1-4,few,TGTGCCAGCAGCCAACTTGTTCGGGGGAAACTGTTTTTT,CASSQLVRGKLFF
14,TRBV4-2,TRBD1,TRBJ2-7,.,TGTGCCAGCAGCCAATACATCGGACAGGACGAGCAGTACTTC,CASSQYIGQDEQYF
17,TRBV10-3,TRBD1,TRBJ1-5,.,TGTGCCAGCTCTGGGGCAGGGGGCCGGAATAGCAATCAGCCCCAGCATTTT,CASSGAGGRNSNQPQHF